This T cell receptor (beta chain) was sequenced in a study of blood T cell repertoires in COVID-19. As for the study in general: The United States, Italy and Spain provided the acute and convalescent COVID-19 samples.

This clone was counted a single time. Recruits, aged about 18 to 89 years, lived in around 24 US areas. Recovered status in Cohort 3 required two negative PCRs, clearance, or symptom resolution. How the authors handled the data: Quantification of nucleated cells was approximated via reference gene primer amplification. Using immunoSEQ multiplex PCR, the repertoire was profiled, and TCRdb retains in-frame clones only, with some absent. V and J calls and clone size are copied from that table; D and trimming were computed from the DNA. This sample yields 310,000 or so clones, of which 87% are seen a single time; approximately 5% belongs to the top ten. This sequence originates from a woman aged 25-40 years who had recovered from COVID-19. Sequenced input: PBMCs or T cells enriched from blood (not recorded which).

The CDR3 DNA follows: TGTGCCAGCAGCCAAGATCGAGGCAGGGGGCCCGGTGGCTACACCTTC. Translation: CASSQDRGRGPGGYTF. The chain carries TRBV3-1 (or the pseudogene TRBV3-2) and TRBJ1-2, with 8 nucleotides matching TRBD1. The CDR3 runs to 16 residues. In germline, CDR1 is LGHDT, CDR2 YNNKEL (reference sequence). V lost 0 bases, J lost 7 bases, and 10 bases stayed unmatched.